This TCR beta chain appears in the sequencing data of a study of T-cell reconstitution after alpha-beta-depleted transplantation in children (dated by TCRdb to 2016 to 2017). Study-wide context: The study quantitatively tracked T-cell immune reconstitution after TCRalphabeta/CD19-depleted allogeneic hematopoietic cell transplantation in children using TCR repertoire profiling. Overall study results and their limits: The apparently early recovery of alphabetaT-cell counts about two months after transplant reportedly depended on only several hundred rapidly expanded clones that came from non-depleted graft cells. The frequencies of hyperexpanded clones fell over the following months, and after one year, T-cell counts and TCRbeta diversity were mostly attributed to newly produced T cells. In some patients, high TCRbeta diversity at day 60 was attributed to recipient T cells and intrathymic progenitors that had survived conditioning.

In the case of this clonotype: The target of this receptor is not known. One base away there is no much larger clone; base qualities are not given.

Library preparation employed PCR. The sample was run on an Illumina HiSeq 2500. TCR library preparation used molecular barcoding, with unique molecular identifiers applied to normalize quantification of the TCRbeta repertoire. TCRdb cleaned the public reads at Q25 with fastp, built clones with MiXCR and kept in-frame beta chains. Each CDR3 protein gets just one entry, which takes the most common genes and DNA from the rows behind it. For this sample the table gives 65,000 to 85,000 distinct CDR3 sequences, of which roughly a tenth were detected only once. Of the sample, 13% is held by the ten largest clones. From cysteine to phenylalanine, the CDR3 is 15 amino acids long. Solely the CDR3 DNA is kept, with 45 bases framed from the first base. V is cut by 3 bases and J by 4 bases, and the space between the germline ends is 13 bases. The germline V gene encodes CDR1 LNHDA and CDR2 SQIVND (reference sequence).

Per the publication, the treatment or condition label means: allogeneic hematopoietic cell transplantation with graft depleted of TCRalphabeta T cells and CD19 B cells. TCRalphabeta/CD19-depleted allogeneic hematopoietic cell grafts were given to the transplant recipients, all of whom were children. The clonotype comes from a boy between 10 and 17 years old with acute myeloid leukemia, due to receive a stem cell transplant. The V and J segments used are TRBV19 and TRBJ2-1, and the D gene may be TRBD2, 6 bases matching. This sample comprised PBMCs, obtained before TCRalphabeta/CD19-depleted stem cell transplant. The CDR3 region reads CASSITGDSYNEQFF. Read as DNA, the sequence is TGTGCCAGTAGTATTACGGGGGATTCTTACAATGAGCAGTTCTTC.